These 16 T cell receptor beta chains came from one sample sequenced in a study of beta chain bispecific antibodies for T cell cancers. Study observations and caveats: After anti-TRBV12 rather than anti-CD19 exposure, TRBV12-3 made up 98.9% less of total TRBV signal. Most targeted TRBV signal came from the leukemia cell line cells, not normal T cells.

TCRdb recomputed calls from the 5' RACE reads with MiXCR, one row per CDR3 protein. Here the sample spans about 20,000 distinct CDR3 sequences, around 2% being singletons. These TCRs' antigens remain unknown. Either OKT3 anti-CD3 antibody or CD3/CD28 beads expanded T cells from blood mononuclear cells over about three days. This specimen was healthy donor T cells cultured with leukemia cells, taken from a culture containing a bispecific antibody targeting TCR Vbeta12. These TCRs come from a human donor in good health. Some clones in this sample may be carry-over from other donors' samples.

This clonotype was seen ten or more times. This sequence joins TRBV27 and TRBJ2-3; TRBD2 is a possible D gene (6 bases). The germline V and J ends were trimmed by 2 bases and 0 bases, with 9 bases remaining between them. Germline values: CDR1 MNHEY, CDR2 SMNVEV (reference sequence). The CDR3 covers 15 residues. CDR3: CASSLASASTDTQYF. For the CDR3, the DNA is TGTGCCAGCAGTTTAGCTAGCGCTAGCACAGATACGCAGTATTTT.

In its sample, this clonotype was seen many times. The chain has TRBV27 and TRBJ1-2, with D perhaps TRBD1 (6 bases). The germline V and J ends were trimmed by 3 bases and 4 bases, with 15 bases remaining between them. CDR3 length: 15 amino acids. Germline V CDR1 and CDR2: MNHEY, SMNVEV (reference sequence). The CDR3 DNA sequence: TGTGCCAGCAGTTTGTTAGGGGGTAATAGCTATGGCTACACCTTC. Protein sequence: CASSLLGGNSYGYTF.

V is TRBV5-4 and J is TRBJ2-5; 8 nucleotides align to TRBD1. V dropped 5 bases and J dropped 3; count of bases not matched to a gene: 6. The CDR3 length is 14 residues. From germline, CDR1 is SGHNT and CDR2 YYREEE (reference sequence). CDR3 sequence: CASSYPGQEETQYF. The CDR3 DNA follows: TGTGCCAGCAGTTACCCGGGACAGGAAGAGACCCAGTACTTC.

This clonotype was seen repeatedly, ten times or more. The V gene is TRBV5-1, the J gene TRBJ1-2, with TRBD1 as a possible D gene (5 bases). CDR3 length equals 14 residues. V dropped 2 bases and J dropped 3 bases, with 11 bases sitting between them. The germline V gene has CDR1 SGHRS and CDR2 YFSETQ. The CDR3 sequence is CASSLATAYYGYTF. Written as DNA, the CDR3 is TGCGCCAGCAGCTTAGCGACAGCCTACTATGGCTACACCTTC. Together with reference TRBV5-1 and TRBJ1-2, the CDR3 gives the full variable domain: KAGVTQTPRYLIKTRGQQVTLSCSPISGHRSVSWYQQTPGQGLQFLFEYFSETQRNKGNFPGRFSGRQFSNSRSEMNVSTLELGDSALYLCASSLATAYYGYTFGSGTRLTVV.

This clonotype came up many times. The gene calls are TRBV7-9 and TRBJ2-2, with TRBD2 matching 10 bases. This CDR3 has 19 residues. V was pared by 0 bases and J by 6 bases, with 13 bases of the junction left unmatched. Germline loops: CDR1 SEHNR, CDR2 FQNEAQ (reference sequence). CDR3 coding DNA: TGTGCCAGCAGCTTAGCCCTCCCGGCGAGCGGGGGGGCCGCCGGGGAGCTGTTTTTT. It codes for CASSLALPASGGAAGELFF.

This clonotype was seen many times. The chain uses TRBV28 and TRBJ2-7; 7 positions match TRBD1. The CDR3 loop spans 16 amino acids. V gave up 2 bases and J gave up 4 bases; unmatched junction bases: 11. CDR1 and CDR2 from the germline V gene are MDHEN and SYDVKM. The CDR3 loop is CASSLETGSTFYEQYF. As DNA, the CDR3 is TGTGCCAGCAGTTTAGAGACAGGGTCGACGTTTTACGAGCAGTACTTC.

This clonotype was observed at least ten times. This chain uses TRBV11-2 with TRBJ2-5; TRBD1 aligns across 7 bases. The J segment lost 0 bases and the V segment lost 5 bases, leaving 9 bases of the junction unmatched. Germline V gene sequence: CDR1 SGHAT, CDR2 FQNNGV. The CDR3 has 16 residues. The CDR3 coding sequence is TGTGCCAGCAGCACCCCGTCGACAGGGTACCAAGAGACCCAGTACTTC. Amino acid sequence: CASSTPSTGYQETQYF.

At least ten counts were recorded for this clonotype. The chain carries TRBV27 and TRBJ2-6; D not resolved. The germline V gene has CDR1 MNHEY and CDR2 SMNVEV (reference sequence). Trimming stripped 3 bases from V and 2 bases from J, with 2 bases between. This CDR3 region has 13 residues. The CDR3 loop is CASSFPGANVLTF. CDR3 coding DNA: TGTGCCAGCAGTTTCCCTGGGGCCAACGTCCTGACTTTC.

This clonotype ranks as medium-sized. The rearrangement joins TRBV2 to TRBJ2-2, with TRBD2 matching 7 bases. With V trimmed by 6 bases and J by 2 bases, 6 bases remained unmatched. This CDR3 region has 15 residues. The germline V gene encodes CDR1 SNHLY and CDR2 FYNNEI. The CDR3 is CASRSPGLNTGELFF. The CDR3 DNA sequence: TGTGCCAGCAGATCTCCGGGACTAAACACCGGGGAGCTGTTTTTT.

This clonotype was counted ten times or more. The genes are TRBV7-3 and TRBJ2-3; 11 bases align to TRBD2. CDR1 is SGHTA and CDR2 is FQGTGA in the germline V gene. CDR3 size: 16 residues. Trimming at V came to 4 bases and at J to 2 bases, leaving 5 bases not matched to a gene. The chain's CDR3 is CASSSLSGGDTDTQYF. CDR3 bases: TGTGCCAGCAGCTCCCTTAGCGGGGGGGACACAGATACGCAGTATTTT. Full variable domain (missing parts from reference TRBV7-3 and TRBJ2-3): GAGVSQTPSNKVTEKGKYVELRCDPISGHTALYWYRQSLGQGPEFLIYFQGTGAADDSGLPNDRFFAVRPEGSVSTLKIQRTERGDSAVYLCASSSLSGGDTDTQYFGPGTRLTVL.

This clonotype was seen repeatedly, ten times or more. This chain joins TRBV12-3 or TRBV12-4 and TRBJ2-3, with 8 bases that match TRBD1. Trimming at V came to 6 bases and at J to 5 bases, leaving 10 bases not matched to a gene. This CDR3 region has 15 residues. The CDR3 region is CASSPYDRGIDTQYF. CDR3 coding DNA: TGTGCCAGCAGCCCATACGACAGGGGAATAGATACGCAGTATTTT.

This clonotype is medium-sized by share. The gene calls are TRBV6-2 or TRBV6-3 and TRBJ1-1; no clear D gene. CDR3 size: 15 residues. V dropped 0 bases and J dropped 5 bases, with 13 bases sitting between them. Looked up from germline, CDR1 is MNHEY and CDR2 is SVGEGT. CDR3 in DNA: TGTGCCAGCAGTTACTCTGGTAATTCTTGGACTGAAGCTTTCTTT. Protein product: CASSYSGNSWTEAFF.

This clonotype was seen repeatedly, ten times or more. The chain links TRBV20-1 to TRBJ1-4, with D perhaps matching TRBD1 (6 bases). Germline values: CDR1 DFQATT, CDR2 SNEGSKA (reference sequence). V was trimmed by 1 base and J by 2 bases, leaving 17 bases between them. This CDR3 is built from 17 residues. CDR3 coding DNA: TGCAGTGCTAGAGTCCCCTACAGGGTCCCCACTAATGAAAAACTGTTTTTT. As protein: CSARVPYRVPTNEKLFF.

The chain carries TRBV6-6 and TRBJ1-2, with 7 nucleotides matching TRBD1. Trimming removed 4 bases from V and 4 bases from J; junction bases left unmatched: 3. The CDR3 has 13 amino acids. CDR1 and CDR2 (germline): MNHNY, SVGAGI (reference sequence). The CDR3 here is CASSLAGGYGYTF. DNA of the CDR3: TGTGCCAGCAGTTTAGCAGGGGGCTATGGCTACACCTTC.

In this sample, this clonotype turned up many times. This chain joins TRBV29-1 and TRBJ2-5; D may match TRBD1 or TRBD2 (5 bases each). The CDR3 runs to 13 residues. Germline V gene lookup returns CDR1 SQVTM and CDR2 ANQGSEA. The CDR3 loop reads CNVWGRNQETQYF. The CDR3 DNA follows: TGCAACGTATGGGGACGGAACCAAGAGACCCAGTACTTC.

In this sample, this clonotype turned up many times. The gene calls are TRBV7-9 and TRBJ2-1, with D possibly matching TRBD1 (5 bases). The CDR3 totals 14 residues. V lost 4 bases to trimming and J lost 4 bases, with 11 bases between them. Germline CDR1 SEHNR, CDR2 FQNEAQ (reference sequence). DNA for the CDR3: TGTGCCAGCAGCTCGACAGTCTTGTACAATGAGCAGTTCTTC. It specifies CASSSTVLYNEQFF.